Listed below are T cell receptor beta chains from one sample, sequenced in a study of blood T cell repertoires in COVID-19. Method: immunoSEQ multiplex PCR; TCRdb's copy keeps in-frame clones and lacks some. The sample has about 280,000 clones; roughly 91% are singletons. Sequencing was done on a sample of peripheral blood. The source of these receptors is a man in his forties or fifties with acute or convalescent COVID-19. CDR3s include the opening cysteine and the closing phenylalanine or tryptophan. D genes are given only for firm matches. A clone size is listed for some rows: how often the clone was seen (once, few, many), or a class if it is expanded.

clone_size j_call v_call d_call cdr3_aa cdr3_nt
- TRBJ2-3 TRBV5-1 - CASSLGVDTQYF TGCGCCAGCAGCCTAGGGGTAGATACGCAGTATTTT
- TRBJ2-3 TRBV6-5 TRBD2 CASSRGLVPDTQYF TGTGCCAGCAGTAGGGGACTAGTTCCAGATACGCAGTATTTT
once TRBJ1-2 TRBV7-2 - CASSWGGYGYTF TGTGCCAGCAGCTGGGGGGGTTATGGCTACACCTTC
- TRBJ1-2 TRBV12-3/TRBV12-4 - CASSLKRVYGYTF TGTGCCAGCAGTTTAAAACGGGTCTATGGCTACACCTTC
once TRBJ2-1 TRBV7-9 TRBD1 CASSLAAQGAQGFF TGTGCCAGCAGCTTAGCGGCGCAGGGGGCGCAGGGGTTCTTC
few TRBJ1-5 TRBV5-6 TRBD1 CASSPNRDRGQPQHF TGTGCCAGCAGCCCGAACCGGGACAGGGGACAGCCCCAGCATTTT
- TRBJ1-3 TRBV15 - CATSLGGLLFSGNTIYF TGTGCCACCAGCCTTGGGGGACTTTTGTTCTCTGGAAACACCATATATTTT
- TRBJ2-1 TRBV7-2 TRBD2 CASSLASGGAHNEQFF TGTGCCAGCAGCTTAGCGAGCGGGGGGGCCCACAATGAGCAGTTCTTC
once TRBJ1-5 TRBV5-1 TRBD1 CASSLWGQIDQPQHF TGCGCCAGCAGCTTGTGGGGACAGATCGATCAGCCCCAGCATTTT
- TRBJ1-5 TRBV6-5 TRBD1 CASSRTGNSNQPQHF TGTGCCAGCAGTAGGACAGGGAATAGCAATCAGCCCCAGCATTTT
- TRBJ2-1 TRBV12-5 TRBD2 CASGLAGGYNEQFF TGTGCTAGTGGTTTAGCGGGGGGCTACAATGAGCAGTTCTTC
- TRBJ1-5 TRBV5-5 TRBD1 CASSPTGQANQPQHF TGTGCCAGCAGCCCTACGGGACAGGCAAACCAGCCCCAGCATTTT
- TRBJ1-2 TRBV5-1 - CASSLGDVNYGYTF TGCGCCAGCAGCCTCGGAGACGTGAACTATGGCTACACCTTC
- TRBJ1-4 TRBV5-6 TRBD1 CASSPRDRGRSTNEKLFF TGTGCCAGCAGCCCAAGGGACAGGGGGCGATCAACTAATGAAAAACTGTTTTTT
few TRBJ2-1 TRBV9 TRBD2 CASNAGGGAYNEQFF TGTGCCAGCAACGCGGGCGGGGGGGCTTACAATGAGCAGTTCTTC
- TRBJ2-1 TRBV6-5 - CASTSPVGGKQFF TGTGCCAGCACCTCGCCTGTGGGGGGAAAGCAGTTCTTC
- TRBJ2-7 TRBV4-2 TRBD2 CASSQDDGTSGGHSYEQYF TGTGCCAGCAGCCAAGACGATGGGACTAGCGGGGGCCACTCCTACGAGCAGTACTTC
- TRBJ1-4 TRBV5-1 - CASSPSGPLAEKLFF TGCGCCAGCAGCCCCTCAGGCCCGTTGGCTGAAAAACTGTTTTTT
- TRBJ2-7 TRBV30 - CAWVSGNTYEQYF TGTGCCTGGGTTTCGGGGAATACCTACGAGCAGTACTTC
- TRBJ1-3 TRBV19 - CASRGGFSGNTIYF TGTGCCAGTAGGGGAGGCTTCTCTGGAAACACCATATATTTT
- TRBJ1-4 TRBV5-1 TRBD1 CASSAGQVPNEKLFF TGCGCCAGCAGCGCCGGACAGGTGCCGAATGAAAAACTGTTTTTT
- TRBJ1-2 TRBV10-2 TRBD1 CASAPGQGIANYGYTF TGCGCCAGCGCCCCGGGACAGGGTATAGCTAACTATGGCTACACCTTC
- TRBJ2-3 TRBV5-1 - CASSLAGVGDTQYF TGCGCCAGCAGCTTGGCCGGGGTTGGAGATACGCAGTATTTT
- TRBJ2-3 TRBV20-1 - CSANQDTQYF TGCAGTGCTAATCAAGATACGCAGTATTTT
- TRBJ2-3 TRBV24-1 TRBD1 CATSDYGQGLSDTQYF TGTGCCACCAGTGATTACGGACAGGGTTTATCAGATACGCAGTATTTT
- TRBJ2-2 TRBV7-2 - CASSATPRNTGELFF TGTGCCAGCAGCGCTACTCCAAGGAACACCGGGGAGCTGTTTTTT